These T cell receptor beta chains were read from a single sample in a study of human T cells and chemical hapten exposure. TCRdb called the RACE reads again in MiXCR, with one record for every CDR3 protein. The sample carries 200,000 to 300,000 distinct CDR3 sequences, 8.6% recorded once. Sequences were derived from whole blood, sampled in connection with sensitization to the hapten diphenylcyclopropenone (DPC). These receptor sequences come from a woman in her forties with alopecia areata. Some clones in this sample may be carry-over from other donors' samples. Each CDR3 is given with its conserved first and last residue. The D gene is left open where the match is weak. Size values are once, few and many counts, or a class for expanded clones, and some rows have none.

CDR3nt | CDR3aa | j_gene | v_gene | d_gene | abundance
TGTGCCAGCAGTTCCCCCGGGACTAGCCAAGAGACCCAGTACTTC | CASSSPGTSQETQYF | TRBJ2-5 | TRBV27 | TRBD2 | few
TGTGCCAGCAAAAACCAGCCGGGACAGTCTGGAAACACCATATATTTT | CASKNQPGQSGNTIYF | TRBJ1-3 | TRBV6-1 | TRBD1 | few
TGTGCCAGCAGCTTAGATGGGGGCGGCGGTCAGCCCCAGCATTTT | CASSLDGGGGQPQHF | TRBJ1-5 | TRBV7-9 | . | many
TGTGCCAGCAGTTACGAGGGACAGGGGGCGGGTGAGCAGTACTTC | CASSYEGQGAGEQYF | TRBJ2-7 | TRBV6-5 | TRBD1 | .
TGTGCCGGGGGGACAGGGGCATCCTACGAGCAGTACTTC | CAGGTGASYEQYF | TRBJ2-7 | TRBV2 | TRBD1 | .
TGTGCCAGCAGCGTAACGTGGAGCGGTAGCACAGATACGCAGTATTTT | CASSVTWSGSTDTQYF | TRBJ2-3 | TRBV9 | . | few
TGTGCCATCAGAGTACAGGGTGTTGGATCCTACGAGCAGTACTTC | CAIRVQGVGSYEQYF | TRBJ2-7 | TRBV6-1 | . | few
TGTGCCAGCAGTTACCGCGCGACAGGGCGACGGGAGCAGTACTTC | CASSYRATGRREQYF | TRBJ2-7 | TRBV6-2/TRBV6-3 | TRBD1 | .
TGTGCCAGCAGCTCGAGGAGGGGGGCTGGAGATACGCAGTATTTT | CASSSRRGAGDTQYF | TRBJ2-3 | TRBV5-4 | . | few
TGCAGCGCCACACGGCTGGGGGGGCATGCCGAGCAGTACTTC | CSATRLGGHAEQYF | TRBJ2-7 | TRBV29-1 | . | .
TGCAGTGCTAGACCGTTGGACGGGTACAATGAGCAGTTCTTC | CSARPLDGYNEQFF | TRBJ2-1 | TRBV20-1 | . | few
TGTGCCAGCAGCGTAGCGGGGACCGGGGAGCTGTTTTTT | CASSVAGTGELFF | TRBJ2-2 | TRBV9 | . | few
TGTGCCAGCAGCTTCCACAGCAATCAGCCCCAGCATTTT | CASSFHSNQPQHF | TRBJ1-5 | TRBV7-2 | . | many
TGTGTCAGCAGCCAAGAGAGGGAACTAGCCGAGCAGTTCTTC | CVSSQERELAEQFF | TRBJ2-1 | TRBV4-2 | . | .
TGTGCCAGCAGGGTAGCGGGAGCCTACGAGCAGTACTTC | CASRVAGAYEQYF | TRBJ2-7 | TRBV12-3/TRBV12-4 | TRBD2 | many
TGTGCCAGCAGCACGGGACCGGGCCCGGAGACCCAGTACTTC | CASSTGPGPETQYF | TRBJ2-5 | TRBV12-3/TRBV12-4 | . | .
TGTGCCACCAGTGATAACCCGTCTAGCGGGAGTGGGGATGAGCAGTTCTTC | CATSDNPSSGSGDEQFF | TRBJ2-1 | TRBV24-1 | TRBD2 | many
TGTGCCAGCAGTTACGGCCTAGCGGGCAACACAGATACGCAGTATTTT | CASSYGLAGNTDTQYF | TRBJ2-3 | TRBV6-2/TRBV6-3 | TRBD2 | .
TGTGCCAGCAGCTTAGGACTAGCGGGAGTTTCAGATACGCAGTATTTT | CASSLGLAGVSDTQYF | TRBJ2-3 | TRBV7-2 | TRBD2 | few
TGCAGTGCTAGAGGTGCGGCGGGAGACACATACGAGCAGTACTTC | CSARGAAGDTYEQYF | TRBJ2-7 | TRBV20-1 | TRBD2 | once
TGTGCCAGCAGCCGACGGACTAGCGGGAGGGCGGATGAGCAGTTCTTC | CASSRRTSGRADEQFF | TRBJ2-1 | TRBV5-6 | TRBD2 | .
TGTGCCAGCAGTCGAGCCGGACAGGGGGAGGCAGGCTACACCTTC | CASSRAGQGEAGYTF | TRBJ1-2 | TRBV27 | TRBD1 | .
TGTGCCAGCAGCCCCGGGGCGGGAAAAATCTCCTACAATGAGCAGTTCTTC | CASSPGAGKISYNEQFF | TRBJ2-1 | TRBV11-2 | . | many
TGCAGCTCTGGGGGGGGTTTGAACACTGAAGCTTTCTTT | CSSGGGLNTEAFF | TRBJ1-1 | TRBV29-1 | . | .
TGCAGTGCTAGAGAGGGGAAGCAGTACTTC | CSAREGKQYF | TRBJ2-7 | TRBV20-1 | . | .
TGTGCCAGCAGCTTTGGACTAGCAAGCACAGATACGCAGTATTTT | CASSFGLASTDTQYF | TRBJ2-3 | TRBV11-2 | TRBD2 | many
TGCGCCAGCAGCCAAGATTTTTCATACTACAGGGCAACCGGGGAGCTGTTTTTT | CASSQDFSYYRATGELFF | TRBJ2-2 | TRBV4-3 | . | few
TGCAGTGCTAGCGGGAGCACAGATACGCAGTATTTT | CSASGSTDTQYF | TRBJ2-3 | TRBV20-1 | . | many
TGCAGTGCTACGACAGGAAACTCCTACAATGAGCAGTTCTTC | CSATTGNSYNEQFF | TRBJ2-1 | TRBV20-1 | . | .
TGTGCCAGCAGCTTATTGCCCCGGGGGCCGAAGCCCCAGCATTTT | CASSLLPRGPKPQHF | TRBJ1-5 | TRBV7-2 | . | .
TGTGCCAGCAAACCCGGGACGTACTATGGCTACACCTTC | CASKPGTYYGYTF | TRBJ1-2 | TRBV6-2/TRBV6-3 | . | .
TGCAGTGCTAGAGACCCGGGGGGGGCGGATACGCAGTATTTT | CSARDPGGADTQYF | TRBJ2-3 | TRBV20-1 | TRBD2 | few
TGTGCCAGCAGCTTAAAAGTGGGACAGGGCCGAAATGAGCAGTTCTTC | CASSLKVGQGRNEQFF | TRBJ2-1 | TRBV7-9 | TRBD1 | many
TGTGCCAGCAGCGCCGCCGGGACTAGTATCTACGAGCAGTACTTC | CASSAAGTSIYEQYF | TRBJ2-7 | TRBV7-2 | TRBD2 | few
TGTGCCAGCAGTTTATTTGCGGTTAACTATGGCTACACCTTC | CASSLFAVNYGYTF | TRBJ1-2 | TRBV28 | . | few
TGTGCCAGCAGCGTCGGACAGGGCGCCACCGGGGAGCTGTTTTTT | CASSVGQGATGELFF | TRBJ2-2 | TRBV9 | TRBD1 | .
TGCGCCAGCAGCCACCCAAGCCTGCAGGGCCCCTACGAGCAGTACTTC | CASSHPSLQGPYEQYF | TRBJ2-7 | TRBV4-1 | . | .
TGTGCCAGCAGTTCAACTAGCGGGAGAGGTTACGAGCAGTACTTC | CASSSTSGRGYEQYF | TRBJ2-7 | TRBV7-9 | TRBD2 | many
TGTGCCAGCAGCTTACCTCTAGCGGGAGTTAATGAGCAGTTCTTC | CASSLPLAGVNEQFF | TRBJ2-1 | TRBV7-9 | TRBD2 | many
TGTGCCAGCAGCTTAGCGCAGGGGGCTGGGATTGGCTACACCTTC | CASSLAQGAGIGYTF | TRBJ1-2 | TRBV7-2 | TRBD1 | many
TGCAGTGCTAGAGGGTCCCAGGGGAAGTCAGCCTACGAGCAGTACTTC | CSARGSQGKSAYEQYF | TRBJ2-7 | TRBV20-1 | . | many
TGTGCCAGCGGCCCCGTTGGGGGGCGAGGATATGGCTACACCTTC | CASGPVGGRGYGYTF | TRBJ1-2 | TRBV7-2 | . | .
TGTGCCAGCAGCTTCGGGGAGCTGTTTTTT | CASSFGELFF | TRBJ2-2 | TRBV7-9 | . | .
TGTGCCAGCAGTTACTCTGCAGGGTACGGAAACACCATATATTTT | CASSYSAGYGNTIYF | TRBJ1-3 | TRBV6-5 | . | .
TGTGCCAGCAGTCCGACGGTACCCCCCTTGAACACTGAAGCTTTCTTT | CASSPTVPPLNTEAFF | TRBJ1-1 | TRBV12-3/TRBV12-4 | . | .